Following are 28 T cell receptor beta chains from one sample sequenced in a study of vaccination effects on CD4 cells after COVID-19. Some clones are missing from TCRdb's copy, which holds only in-frame ones; the method was immunoSEQ multiplex PCR. The table records approximately 60,000 clones, just under 80% of them present only once. For these TCRs, the target antigens are not known. Subsequent to less than twelve days of culture, CD4+ T cells were isolated. Two doses of BNT162b2 or mRNA-1273 vaccine were administered to participants. The starting material was CD4+ T cells from PBMCs cultured without peptide, obtained after COVID-19 vaccination. The receptor source for this set is a human donor who received a COVID-19 vaccine.

CDR3 residues: CASSLAETQYF. CDR3 bases: TGTGCCAGCAGTCTAGCAGAGACCCAGTACTTC. V is TRBV6-2 or TRBV6-3 and J is TRBJ2-5, with D possibly TRBD2 on 5 matching bases. Germline V gives CDR1 MNHEY, CDR2 SVGEGT. Trimming removed 5 bases at V and 4 bases at J, with 5 bases between. This CDR3 is built from 11 residues.

V is TRBV28 and J is TRBJ1-2; no clear D gene. The length of the CDR3 is 12 residues. Per germline, CDR1 MDHEN and CDR2 SYDVKM. Trimming took off 3 bases at V and 5 bases at J, with 7 bases between the two ends. This CDR3 reads CASSLAQYGYTF. The CDR3 DNA is TGTGCCAGCAGTTTGGCACAGTATGGCTACACCTTC.

The genes are TRBV19 and TRBJ2-3, with 9 bases lining up with TRBD2. Looked up from germline, CDR1 is LNHDA and CDR2 is SQIVND (reference sequence). This CDR3 has 20 residues. V shed 3 bases and J 3 bases; nucleotides not matched to a gene: 19. CDR3 sequence reads: CASSISAGGPDVRTTDTQYF. The CDR3 DNA is TGTGCCAGTAGTATCTCCGCGGGGGGGCCTGATGTACGAACAACAGATACGCAGTATTTT.

This rearrangement joins TRBV5-1 to TRBJ1-4; D not resolved. Germline assignment: CDR1 SGHRS and CDR2 YFSETQ. Trimming removed 6 bases from V and 0 bases from J, with 12 bases in between. The CDR3 covers 15 residues. CDR3 nucleotide sequence: TGCGCCAGCAAGAGGACTTATGCAACTAATGAAAAACTGTTTTTT. Encoded protein: CASKRTYATNEKLFF.

The chain joins TRBV2 to TRBJ1-4; D unclear. The CDR3 extends over 16 amino acids. V dropped 1 base and J dropped 0 bases, with 9 bases sitting between them. Germline assignment: CDR1 SNHLY and CDR2 FYNNEI. CDR3 DNA sequence: TGTGCCAGCAGTGAAGGGGCTCGAACAACTAATGAAAAACTGTTTTTT. Protein product: CASSEGARTTNEKLFF. Full variable domain (missing parts from reference TRBV2 and TRBJ1-4): EPEVTQTPSHQVTQMGQEVILRCVPISNHLYFYWYRQILGQKVEFLVSFYNNEISEKSEIFDDQFSVERPDGSNFTLKIRSTKLEDSAMYFCASSEGARTTNEKLFFGSGTQLSVL.

The V call is TRBV27, the J call TRBJ2-4; tentatively, D is TRBD1 or TRBD2 (5 bases each). The CDR3 spans 15 residues. Germline V gene lookup returns CDR1 MNHEY and CDR2 SMNVEV (reference sequence). The V and J ends lost 3 bases and 0 bases respectively, with 9 bases between them. DNA of the CDR3: TGTGCCAGCAGTTTTGGGACGGGAGCCAAAAACATTCAGTACTTC. It translates to CASSFGTGAKNIQYF.

The V gene is TRBV3-1 (or the pseudogene TRBV3-2), the J gene TRBJ2-2; D is undetermined. Trimming took 1 base from V and 4 from J, leaving 13 bases between them. This CDR3 spans 16 amino acids. Germline CDR1 is LGHDT and CDR2 is YNNKEL (reference sequence). This chain's CDR3 is CASSQGLTGATGELFF. Here the CDR3 DNA reads TGTGCCAGCAGCCAAGGTCTCACCGGCGCCACCGGGGAGCTGTTTTTT.

This chain links TRBV13 with TRBJ2-1; D gene ambiguous. The V and J ends lost 1 base and 6 bases respectively, with 4 bases between them. This CDR3 comprises 12 residues. Germline V CDR1 and CDR2: PRHDT, FYEKMQ (reference sequence). Here the CDR3 reads CASSLVTNEQFF. CDR3 coding DNA: TGTGCCAGCAGCTTAGTTACCAATGAGCAGTTCTTC.

This clone was recorded a few times. The chain employs TRBV19 and TRBJ1-3; D unclear. From germline, CDR1 is LNHDA and CDR2 SQIVND (reference sequence). Trimming took off 5 bases at V and 4 bases at J, with 9 bases between the two ends. The CDR3 loop spans 13 amino acids. The CDR3 is CASSSHAGNTIYF. As DNA, the CDR3 is TGTGCCAGTAGTTCGCACGCGGGAAACACCATATATTTT.

The chain combines TRBV6-1 with TRBJ2-4; TRBD1 aligns across 12 bases. With V trimmed by 3 bases and J by 6 bases, 3 bases remained unmatched. The CDR3 runs to 15 residues. Germline assignment: CDR1 MNHNS and CDR2 SASEGT. CDR3 region: CASSEGTGGGNIQYF. The CDR3 DNA reads TGTGCCAGCAGTGAGGGGACAGGGGGCGGAAACATTCAGTACTTC.

This rearrangement joins TRBV13 to TRBJ1-3; maybe TRBD1 (5 bases). This CDR3 has 15 residues. Per germline, CDR1 PRHDT and CDR2 FYEKMQ (reference sequence). The V end lost 5 bases, the J end lost 2 bases, and 13 bases lay between the germline ends. CDR3 DNA sequence: TGTGCCAGCAGCCCAAGGGGTGACGCTGGAAACACCATATATTTT. It yields the protein CASSPRGDAGNTIYF.

The chain uses TRBV28 and TRBJ2-1; TRBD2 matches at 7 bases. With V trimmed by 6 bases and J by 12 bases, 17 bases remained unmatched. This CDR3 region has 15 residues. The germline CDR1 and CDR2 sequences are MDHEN and SYDVKM. The CDR3 loop is CASSPAASGLKGQFF. The CDR3 region has the DNA TGTGCCAGCAGCCCCGCGGCTAGCGGCTTGAAGGGGCAGTTCTTC. Full variable domain (outside the CDR3, taken from reference TRBV28 and TRBJ2-1): DVKVTQSSRYLVKRTGEKVFLECVQDMDHENMFWYRQDPGLGLRLIYFSYDVKMKEKGDIPEGYSVSREKKERFSLILESASTNQTSMYLCASSPAASGLKGQFFGPGTRLTVL.

This clone was observed a handful of times. The chain employs TRBV7-2 and TRBJ2-7, with TRBD1 matching over 7 bases. Germline CDR1 reads SGHTA; CDR2 reads FQGNSA. The CDR3 is 14 residues long. Germline trimming cut 3 bases from V and 4 bases from J; bases unmatched to any gene: 6. Here the CDR3 DNA reads TGTGCCAGCAGCTTGGCCGGGACAGTATACGAGCAGTACTTC. Protein sequence: CASSLAGTVYEQYF.

This rearrangement joins TRBV20-1 to TRBJ2-7; D ambiguous. V lost 4 bases to trimming and J lost 5 bases, with 9 bases between them. Germline CDR1 reads DFQATT; CDR2 reads SNEGSKA (reference sequence). The CDR3 sequence is 11 residues long. This CDR3 reads CSAKGGHEQYF. The CDR3 DNA follows: TGCAGTGCTAAAGGTGGCCACGAGCAGTACTTC.

V gene TRBV30 combines with J gene TRBJ1-2, with D unclear. Between the trimmed V and J ends, which lost 1 base and 5 bases, there was a span of 11 bases. The germline CDR1 and CDR2 sequences are GTSNPN and SVGIG (reference sequence). This CDR3 is 13 amino acids long. CDR3 nucleotide sequence: TGTGCCTGGAGTGGGGGAAATCCGTATGGCTACACCTTC. This encodes CAWSGGNPYGYTF.

V usage is TRBV1 and J usage is TRBJ1-5. TRBV1 is tagged as a pseudogene. This CDR3 is built from 17 residues. This chain's CDR3 is CTSSQGTGRRGNQPQHF. CDR3 bases: TGCACCAGCAGCCAAGGAACAGGGCGGAGGGGCAATCAGCCCCAGCATTTT.

This chain uses TRBV10-3 with TRBJ1-2, with D possibly matching TRBD1 (5 bases). The CDR3 spans 15 residues. V lost 8 bases and J 4 bases, leaving 20 bases between the germline ends. The germline CDR1 and CDR2 sequences are ENHRY and SYGVKD. As DNA, the CDR3 is TGTGCCATCGGCGAACAGGAGACGTCGGCCTATGGCTACACCTTC. Protein: CAIGEQETSAYGYTF.

The chain links TRBV28 to TRBJ2-7, with D possibly being TRBD2 (7 bases). The length of the CDR3 is 16 residues. Germline assignment: CDR1 MDHEN and CDR2 SYDVKM. V lost 5 bases to trimming and J lost 0 bases, with 17 bases between them. CDR3 residues: CASSTRGGGSSYEQYF. The CDR3 DNA reads as TGTGCCAGCAGTACCCGAGGCGGGGGCAGCTCCTACGAGCAGTACTTC.

The genes are TRBV7-9 and TRBJ2-5; D may be TRBD1 (6 bases). The V and J ends lost 5 bases and 5 bases respectively, with 15 bases between them. CDR3 length equals 14 residues. Germline V gene sequence: CDR1 SEHNR, CDR2 FQNEAQ (reference sequence). DNA of the CDR3: TGTGCCAGCAGCCCAAGACAGGTTTGGGAGACCCAGTACTTC. Translating it yields CASSPRQVWETQYF.

The chain couples TRBV28 to TRBJ2-7; a weak D match, TRBD1 (6 bases). CDR1 and CDR2 from the germline V gene are MDHEN and SYDVKM. V was trimmed by 7 bases and J by 0 bases, leaving 13 bases between them. The CDR3 extends over 14 amino acids. The CDR3 coding sequence is TGTGCCAGCACCCTTGGACAGAACTCCTACGAGCAGTACTTC. Translating it yields CASTLGQNSYEQYF. The full variable domain, its missing parts supplied by reference TRBV28 and TRBJ2-7, is DVKVTQSSRYLVKRTGEKVFLECVQDMDHENMFWYRQDPGLGLRLIYFSYDVKMKEKGDIPEGYSVSREKKERFSLILESASTNQTSMYLCASTLGQNSYEQYFGPGTRLTVT.

V gene TRBV19 combines with J gene TRBJ1-5; weak D call: TRBD1 (6 bases). This CDR3 has 12 amino acids. The V gene's germline CDR1 is LNHDA and CDR2 SQIVND (reference sequence). The germline V and J ends were trimmed by 8 bases and 4 bases, with 9 bases remaining between them. The CDR3: CASQGRNQPQHF. The CDR3 nucleotides are TGTGCCAGTCAGGGGCGAAATCAGCCCCAGCATTTT.

V usage is TRBV3-1 (or the pseudogene TRBV3-2) and J usage is TRBJ1-5; D unresolved. Germline-derived CDR1 and CDR2 are LGHDT and YNNKEL (reference sequence). The V end was cut by 1 base, the J end by 4 bases, with 11 bases between. CDR3 size: 15 residues. In DNA, the CDR3 is TGTGCCAGCAGCCAAGGAGTAGGGAAAAATCAGCCCCAGCATTTT. Translation gives CASSQGVGKNQPQHF.

The chain recombines TRBV19 with TRBJ2-1, with 11 bases identical to TRBD2. CDR3 length: 23 residues. Trimming took 5 bases from V and 1 from J; bases not matched to a gene: 25. Germline CDR1 reads LNHDA; CDR2 reads SQIVND (reference sequence). Here the CDR3 reads CASSWSSGQSGSGRALSYNEQFF. The CDR3 region has the DNA TGTGCCAGTAGTTGGAGCTCAGGACAGTCTGGTAGCGGGAGGGCCCTGTCCTACAATGAGCAGTTCTTC.

There are a few counts of this clone. The genes are TRBV6-6 and TRBJ1-1, with D possibly TRBD1 on 5 matching bases. Trimming took off 3 bases at V and 6 bases at J, with 11 bases between the two ends. This CDR3 has 13 amino acids. Germline-derived CDR1 and CDR2 are MNHNY and SVGAGI (reference sequence). The CDR3 reads CASSYGGSAEAFF. For the CDR3, the DNA is TGTGCCAGCAGTTATGGGGGAAGCGCTGAAGCTTTCTTT.

This clone was detected a few times. The J gene is TRBJ2-3, the V gene TRBV18; D ambiguous. V shed 4 bases and J shed 6 bases, with 5 bases lying between them. The CDR3 loop spans 11 amino acids. Per the germline V gene, CDR1 is KGHSH and CDR2 is LQKENI. The CDR3 sequence is CASSLEDTQYF. CDR3 coding DNA: TGTGCCAGCTCACTGGAGGATACGCAGTATTTT.

The chain is built from TRBV10-3 and TRBJ2-7; D call uncertain. Germline CDR1 reads ENHRY; CDR2 reads SYGVKD. The CDR3 is 14 amino acids. Trimming left V 3 bases short and J 1 base short, with 10 bases between. This CDR3 is CAISEGGPSYEQYF. CDR3 bases: TGTGCCATCAGTGAAGGTGGGCCTTCCTACGAGCAGTACTTC.

V gene TRBV28 combines with J gene TRBJ1-2; D remains unclear. This CDR3 comprises 14 residues. In germline, CDR1 is MDHEN, CDR2 SYDVKM. V was pared by 6 bases and J by 6 bases, with 17 bases between. The CDR3 DNA is TGTGCCAGCAGGGCCGTCGAGGGTTGGGATGGCTACACCTTC. Residues: CASRAVEGWDGYTF.

The gene calls are TRBV18 and TRBJ1-1; D unresolved. The CDR3 has 14 residues. The germline V and J ends were trimmed by 6 bases and 0 bases, with 11 bases remaining between them. In germline, CDR1 is KGHSH, CDR2 LQKENI. CDR3 region: CASSPTSLNTEAFF. Written as DNA, the CDR3 is TGTGCCAGCTCTCCGACAAGCCTGAACACTGAAGCTTTCTTT. The variable domain in full, completed from reference TRBV18 and TRBJ1-1, reads NAGVMQNPRHLVRRRGQEARLRCSPMKGHSHVYWYRQLPEEGLKFMVYLQKENIIDESGMPKERFSAEFPKEGPSILRIQQVVRGDSAAYFCASSPTSLNTEAFFGQGTRLTVV.